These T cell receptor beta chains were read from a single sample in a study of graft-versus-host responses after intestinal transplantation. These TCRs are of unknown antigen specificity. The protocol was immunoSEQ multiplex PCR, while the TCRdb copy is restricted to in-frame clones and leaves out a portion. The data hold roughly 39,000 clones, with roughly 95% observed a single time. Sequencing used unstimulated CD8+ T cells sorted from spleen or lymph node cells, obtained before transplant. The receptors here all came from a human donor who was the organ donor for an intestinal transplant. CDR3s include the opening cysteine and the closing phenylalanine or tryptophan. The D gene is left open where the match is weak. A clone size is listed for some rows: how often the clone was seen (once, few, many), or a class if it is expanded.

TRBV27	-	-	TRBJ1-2	TGTGCCAGCAGTTCTGGCGAGGATTTAAACTATGGCTACACCTTC	CASSSGEDLNYGYTF
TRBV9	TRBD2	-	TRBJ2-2	TGTGCCAGCAGCGGAGAGGGGACTAGCGGGGGGTATCGGGTCACCGGGGAGCTGTTTTTT	CASSGEGTSGGYRVTGELFF
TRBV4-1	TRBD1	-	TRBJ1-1	TGCGCCAGCAGCGGGGACAGGGGAACTGAAGCTTTCTTT	CASSGDRGTEAFF
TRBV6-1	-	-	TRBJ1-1	TGTGCCAGCAGTACAGACGGAATGAACACTGAAGCTTTCTTT	CASSTDGMNTEAFF
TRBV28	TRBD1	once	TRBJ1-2	TGTGCCAGCAGTTTTGAGGGGGCTGAATATGGCTACACCTTC	CASSFEGAEYGYTF
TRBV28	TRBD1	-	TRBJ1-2	TGTGCCAGCAGCCCCTCGGGAGGGGGCGACGGCTACACCTTC	CASSPSGGGDGYTF
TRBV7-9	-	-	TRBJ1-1	TGTGCCAGCAGCCCTGAGACCAACACTGAAGCTTTCTTT	CASSPETNTEAFF
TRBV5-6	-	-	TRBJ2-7	TGTGCCAGCAGCTTGGGAGGGGGGCCCGACGAGCAGTACTTC	CASSLGGGPDEQYF
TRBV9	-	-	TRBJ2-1	TGTGCCAGCAAACAGGATAAGAATGAGCAGTTCTTC	CASKQDKNEQFF
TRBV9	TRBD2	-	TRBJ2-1	TGTGCTAGCAGCGCGGGGCTAGCGGGGGGCAATGAGCAGTTCTTC	CASSAGLAGGNEQFF
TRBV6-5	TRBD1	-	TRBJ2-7	TGTGCCAGCAGTTACGGGACAGGAACTCCCTACGAGCAGTACTTC	CASSYGTGTPYEQYF
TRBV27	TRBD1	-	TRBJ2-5	TGTGCCAGCAGTTTATCGACAGGGGTAGAGACCCAGTACTTC	CASSLSTGVETQYF
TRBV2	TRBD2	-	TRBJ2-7	TGTGCCAGCTACGGGGGGACCGAGCAGTACTTC	CASYGGTEQYF
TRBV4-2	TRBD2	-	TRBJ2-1	TGTGCCAGCAGCCAAGATCAAACTAGCGGGGTTTACAATGAGCAGTTCTTC	CASSQDQTSGVYNEQFF
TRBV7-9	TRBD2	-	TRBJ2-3	TGTGCCAGCAGCTACGCGGCTAGCGGGGAAGATACGCAGTATTTT	CASSYAASGEDTQYF
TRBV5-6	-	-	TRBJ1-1	TGTGCCAGCAGCTCATGGGGGGGGGCGGGAGCTTTCTTT	CASSSWGGAGAFF
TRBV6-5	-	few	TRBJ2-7	TGTGCCAGCAGTTACTCGGGGAAGGGACCCTACGAGCAGTACTTC	CASSYSGKGPYEQYF
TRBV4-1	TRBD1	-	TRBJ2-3	TGCGCCAGCAGCCAAGAGAGACAGGGGGGCACAGATACGCAGTATTTT	CASSQERQGGTDTQYF
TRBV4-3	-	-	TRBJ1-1	TGCGCCAGCAGCCAAGACCAGTATATGGACACTGAAGCTTTCTTT	CASSQDQYMDTEAFF
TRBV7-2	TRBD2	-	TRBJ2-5	TGTGCCAGCAGCCAGTCTAGCGGTGAGACCCAGTACTTC	CASSQSSGETQYF
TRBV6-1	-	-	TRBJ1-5	TGTGCCAGCAGTGAAGACCTAACCGGGGGTAATCAGCCCCAGCATTTT	CASSEDLTGGNQPQHF
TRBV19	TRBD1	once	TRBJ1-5	TGTGCCAGTAGTATAGAGGGACAGGGGATAAATCAGCCCCAGCACTTT	CASSIEGQGINQPQHF
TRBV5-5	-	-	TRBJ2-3	TGTGCCAGCAGCTTGGGACAGGCCAGCACAGATACGCAGTATTTT	CASSLGQASTDTQYF
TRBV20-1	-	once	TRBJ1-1	TGCAGTGACACGAGGGATGAAGCTTTCTTT	CSDTRDEAFF
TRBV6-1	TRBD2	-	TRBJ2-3	TGTGCCAGCGACGCCGGGGGGACGGCAGATACGCAGTATTTT	CASDAGGTADTQYF
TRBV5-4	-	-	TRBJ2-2	TGTGCCAGCAGCGGAGGGTACACCGGGGAGCTGTTTTTT	CASSGGYTGELFF
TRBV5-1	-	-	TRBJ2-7	TGCGCCAGCAGCTTGGCCTTGGACGGATCCTACGAGCAGTACTTC	CASSLALDGSYEQYF
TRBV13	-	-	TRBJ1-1	TGTGCCAGCGGCACAGGGAACACTGAAGCTTTCTTT	CASGTGNTEAFF
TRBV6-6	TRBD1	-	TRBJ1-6	TGTGCCAGCAGTTACTCGACAGGGAATTCACCCCTCCACTTT	CASSYSTGNSPLHF
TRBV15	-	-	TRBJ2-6	TGTGCCACCAGCAGCAGGTCTGGGGCCAACGTCCTGACTTTC	CATSSRSGANVLTF
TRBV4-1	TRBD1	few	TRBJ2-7	TGCGCCAGCAGCCGAGGGGTGACAGGGAGTGGAGGCAACTACGAGCAGTACTTC	CASSRGVTGSGGNYEQYF
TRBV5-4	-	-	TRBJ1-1	TGTGCCAGCAGCTTTGGGAACACTGAAGCTTTCTTT	CASSFGNTEAFF
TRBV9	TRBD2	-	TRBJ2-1	TGTGCCAGCAGCGCCCCCGCGTTTGGGGGGGGCTACAATGAGCAGTTCTTC	CASSAPAFGGGYNEQFF
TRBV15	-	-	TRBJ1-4	TGTGCCACCAGCCTCGGCACAACTAATGAAAAACTGTTTTTT	CATSLGTTNEKLFF
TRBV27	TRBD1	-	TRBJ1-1	TGTGCCAGCAGTAAGGGGACAGGGCTCACTGAAGCTTTCTTT	CASSKGTGLTEAFF
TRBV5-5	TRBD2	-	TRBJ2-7	TGTGCCAGCAGCTTCGGACTAGCGGGGGGACCCTACGAGCAGTACTTC	CASSFGLAGGPYEQYF
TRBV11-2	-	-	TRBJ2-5	TGTGCCAGCAGCTTGGGATGGGAGACCCAGTACTTC	CASSLGWETQYF
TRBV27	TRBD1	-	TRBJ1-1	TGTGCCAGCAGTCAAGGGGGCGTCACTGAAGCTTTCTTT	CASSQGGVTEAFF
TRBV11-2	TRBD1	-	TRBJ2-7	TGTGCCAGCAGCGTCCCGGGACAGGACTACGAGCAGTACTTC	CASSVPGQDYEQYF
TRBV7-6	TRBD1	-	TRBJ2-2	TGTGCCAGCAGCCCTACCGGGACAGACACCGGGGAGCTGTTTTTT	CASSPTGTDTGELFF
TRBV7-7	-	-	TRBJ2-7	TGTGCTAGCGATGGTATCATGATCTACGAGCAGTACTTC	CASDGIMIYEQYF
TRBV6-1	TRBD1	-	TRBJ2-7	TGTGCCAGCAGCGCTACCGGGACAGGGTACTACGAGCAGTACTTC	CASSATGTGYYEQYF